This T cell receptor beta chain was found in a study of neurological immune-mediated disorders. Study overall: Among the approximately 35 patients with multiple sclerosis, 31 were relapsing-remitting, while 3 were secondary progressive.

This clonotype was seen repeatedly, ten times or more. What it binds is not known. Whole-study results and caveats: Phylogenetic grouping placed 18 of 34 multiple sclerosis patients' repertoires in one related-CDR3 cluster, a possible signature.

From 15-18 subjects, every sequencing run obtained over 160 million TCR-beta sequences. TCRdb re-analysed the 5' RACE reads in MiXCR, keeping a single row per CDR3 protein. The data hold 80,000 to 85,000 distinct CDR3 sequences, with 2.5% to 3% observed a single time. The sequenced sample was PBMCs. This clonotype originated in a young woman with multiple sclerosis.

The CDR3 protein is CAISQGVYGQETQYF. The CDR3 DNA reads TGTGCCATCAGCCAAGGGGTATACGGCCAAGAGACCCAGTACTTC. The rearrangement joins TRBV10-3 to TRBJ2-5; TRBD1 is a possible D gene (5 bases). Trimming shortened V by 6 bases and J by 1 base, and 15 bases separated the two germline ends. Germline CDR1 and CDR2: ENHRY and SYGVKD. The CDR3 is made up of 15 amino acids.